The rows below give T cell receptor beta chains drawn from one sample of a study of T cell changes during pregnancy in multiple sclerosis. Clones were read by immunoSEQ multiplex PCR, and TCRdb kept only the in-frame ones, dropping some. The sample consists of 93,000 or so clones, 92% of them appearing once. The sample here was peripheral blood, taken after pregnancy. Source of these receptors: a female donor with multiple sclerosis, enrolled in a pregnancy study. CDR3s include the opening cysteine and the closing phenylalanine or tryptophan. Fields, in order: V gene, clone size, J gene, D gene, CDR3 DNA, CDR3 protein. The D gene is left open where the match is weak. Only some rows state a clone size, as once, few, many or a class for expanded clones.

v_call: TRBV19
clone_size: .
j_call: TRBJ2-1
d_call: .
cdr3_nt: TGTGCCAGTAGTCGGGCGGGGTCGTACTCCTACAATGAGCAGTTCTTC
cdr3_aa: CASSRAGSYSYNEQFF

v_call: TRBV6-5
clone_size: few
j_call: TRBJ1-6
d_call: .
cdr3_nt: TGTGCCAGCAGTGCCCGACAGAAAGGGCATTCACCCCTCCACTTT
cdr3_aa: CASSARQKGHSPLHF

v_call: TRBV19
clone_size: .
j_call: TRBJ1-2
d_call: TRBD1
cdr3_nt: TGTGCCAGTAGACCATCACCGGGACAGGCAGTTGATGGCTACACCTTC
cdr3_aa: CASRPSPGQAVDGYTF

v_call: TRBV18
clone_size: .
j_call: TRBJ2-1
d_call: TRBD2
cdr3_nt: TGTGCCAGCTCACCACTCACACTAGCGGGAGGCGCCATTGAGCAGTTCTTC
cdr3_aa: CASSPLTLAGGAIEQFF

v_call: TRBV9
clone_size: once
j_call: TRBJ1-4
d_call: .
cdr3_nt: TGTGCCAGCAGCGTAGGGTATAGAAATGAAAAACTGTTTTTT
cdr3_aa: CASSVGYRNEKLFF

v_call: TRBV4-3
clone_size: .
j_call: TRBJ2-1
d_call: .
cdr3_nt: TGCGCCAGCAGCCAAGACAGAGGGCTCTACAATGAGCAGTTCTTC
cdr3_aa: CASSQDRGLYNEQFF

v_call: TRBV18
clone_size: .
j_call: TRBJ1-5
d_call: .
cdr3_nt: TGTGCCAGCTCACCTGTACAGAGCAATCAGCCCCAGCATTTT
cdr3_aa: CASSPVQSNQPQHF

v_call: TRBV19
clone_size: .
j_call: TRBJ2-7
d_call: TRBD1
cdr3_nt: TGTGCCAGTAGTACCGGGACAGCCACCTACGAGCAGTACTTC
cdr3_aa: CASSTGTATYEQYF

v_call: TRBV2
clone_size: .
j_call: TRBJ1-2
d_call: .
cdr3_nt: TGTGCCAGCCCGATCCCCGGACAAGTCTATGGCTACACCTTC
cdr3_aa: CASPIPGQVYGYTF

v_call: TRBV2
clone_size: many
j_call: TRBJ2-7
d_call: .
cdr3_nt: TGTGCCAGCAGTAAGGGGTACGAGCAGTACTTC
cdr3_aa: CASSKGYEQYF

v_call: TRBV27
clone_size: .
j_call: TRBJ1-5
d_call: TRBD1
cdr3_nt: TGTGCCAGCCGACAGGGTAATAGCAATCAGCCCCAGCATTTT
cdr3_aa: CASRQGNSNQPQHF

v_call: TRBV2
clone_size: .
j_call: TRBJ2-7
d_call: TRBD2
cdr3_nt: TGTGCCAGCAGGGGACTAGCGGGAGGGCCGGGCGAGCAGTACTTC
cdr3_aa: CASRGLAGGPGEQYF

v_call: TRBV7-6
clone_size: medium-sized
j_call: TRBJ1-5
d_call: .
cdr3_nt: TGTGCCAGCAGCTTAGCTAGTCCGGGTGGCAGTGGGCCCCAGCATTTT
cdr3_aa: CASSLASPGGSGPQHF

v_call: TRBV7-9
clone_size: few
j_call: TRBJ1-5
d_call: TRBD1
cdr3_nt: TGTGCCAGCAGCTTAGCGACAGGGGGCGATCAGCCCCAGCATTTT
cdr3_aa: CASSLATGGDQPQHF

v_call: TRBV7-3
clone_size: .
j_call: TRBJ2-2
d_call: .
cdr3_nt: TGTGCCAGCAGCTTACATACCGGGGAGCTGTTTTTT
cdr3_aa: CASSLHTGELFF

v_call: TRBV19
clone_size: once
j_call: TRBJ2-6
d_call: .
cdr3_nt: TGTGCCAGTAGTTTCATGGCCAACTCTGGGGCCAACGTCCTGACTTTC
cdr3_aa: CASSFMANSGANVLTF

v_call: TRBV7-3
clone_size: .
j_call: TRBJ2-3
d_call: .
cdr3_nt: TGTGCCAGCAGCTCTGGACTTAGCACAGATACGCAGTATTTT
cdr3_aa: CASSSGLSTDTQYF

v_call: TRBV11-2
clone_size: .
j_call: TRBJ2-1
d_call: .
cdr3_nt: TGTGCCAGCAGCCATCCGCGGGGTGAGCAGTTCTTC
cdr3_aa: CASSHPRGEQFF

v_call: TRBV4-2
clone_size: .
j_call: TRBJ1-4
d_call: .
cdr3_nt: TGTGCCAGCAGCCAAGAAACCGGGACTAATGAAAAACTGTTTTTT
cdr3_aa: CASSQETGTNEKLFF

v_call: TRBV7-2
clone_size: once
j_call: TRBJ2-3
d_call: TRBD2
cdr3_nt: TGTGCCAGCAGCAACGGACTAGCGGGAACAGATACGCAGTATTTT
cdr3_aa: CASSNGLAGTDTQYF

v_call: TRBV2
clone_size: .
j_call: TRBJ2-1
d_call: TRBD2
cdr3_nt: TGTGCCAGCAGGCTCGGGGGGGCCTACAATGAGCAGTTCTTC
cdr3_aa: CASRLGGAYNEQFF

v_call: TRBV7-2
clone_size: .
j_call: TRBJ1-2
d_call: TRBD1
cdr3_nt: TGTGCCAGCAGCGTCTCCGGGACAGGGAGCGGCTACACCTTC
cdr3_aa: CASSVSGTGSGYTF

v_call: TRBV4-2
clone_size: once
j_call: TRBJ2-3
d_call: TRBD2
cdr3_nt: TGTGCCAGCAGCCAATCAGCGGGGCCGCTCACAGATACGCAGTATTTT
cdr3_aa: CASSQSAGPLTDTQYF

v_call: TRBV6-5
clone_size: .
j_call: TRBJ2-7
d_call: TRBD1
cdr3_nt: TGTGCCAGCAGCAAGGACAGGGGGCCTAACTACGAGCAGTACTTC
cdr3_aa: CASSKDRGPNYEQYF

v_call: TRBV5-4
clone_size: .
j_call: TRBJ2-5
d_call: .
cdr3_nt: TGTGCCAGCAGCCCGTTGGACACGCAAGAGACCCAGTACTTC
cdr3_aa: CASSPLDTQETQYF

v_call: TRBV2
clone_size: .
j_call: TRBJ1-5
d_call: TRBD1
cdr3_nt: TGTGCCAGCAGTTCTACAGGGGGTCGGCAGCCCCAGCATTTT
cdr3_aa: CASSSTGGRQPQHF

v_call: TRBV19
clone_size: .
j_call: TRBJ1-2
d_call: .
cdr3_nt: TGTGCCAGTAGTTTACAGGGCCCGTCGACGGGCTACACCTTC
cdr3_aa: CASSLQGPSTGYTF

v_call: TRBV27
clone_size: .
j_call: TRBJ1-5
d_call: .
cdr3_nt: TGTGCCAGCAGTTTCTCCGGGGGTGGGAATCAGCCCCAGCATTTT
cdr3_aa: CASSFSGGGNQPQHF

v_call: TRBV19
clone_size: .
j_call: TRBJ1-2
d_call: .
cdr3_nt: TGTGCCAGTAAAGAGGGCCCAGCTAACTATGGCTACACCTTC
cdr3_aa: CASKEGPANYGYTF

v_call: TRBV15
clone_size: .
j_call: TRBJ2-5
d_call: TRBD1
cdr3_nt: TGTGCCACCAGCTACGGACAGGGAGAGACCCAGTACTTC
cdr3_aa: CATSYGQGETQYF

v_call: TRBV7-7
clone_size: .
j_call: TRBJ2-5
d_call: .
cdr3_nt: TGTGCCAGCAGCCCCTCTCTTGAAGCTGGTGAGACCCAGTACTTC
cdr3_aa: CASSPSLEAGETQYF

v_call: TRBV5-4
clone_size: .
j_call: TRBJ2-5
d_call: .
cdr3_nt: TGTGCCAGCAGTTCTACGTACCAAGAGACCCAGTACTTC
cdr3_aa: CASSSTYQETQYF

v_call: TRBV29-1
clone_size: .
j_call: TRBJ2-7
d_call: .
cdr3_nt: TGCAGCGTTGAGGCCGTATCCTACGAGCAGTACTTC
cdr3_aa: CSVEAVSYEQYF

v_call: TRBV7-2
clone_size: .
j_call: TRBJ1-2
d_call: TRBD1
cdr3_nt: TGTGCCAGCAGCCAAGAGGCAGGGGGAAACTATGGCTACACCTTC
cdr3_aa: CASSQEAGGNYGYTF

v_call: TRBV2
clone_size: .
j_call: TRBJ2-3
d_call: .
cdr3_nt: TGTGCCAGCAGTGGGCTCGGCACAGATACGCAGTATTTT
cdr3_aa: CASSGLGTDTQYF

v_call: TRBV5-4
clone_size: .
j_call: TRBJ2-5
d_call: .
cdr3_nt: TGTGCCAGCAGCTTTTCCCCGGGAACTGAAGAGACCCAGTACTTC
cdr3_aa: CASSFSPGTEETQYF

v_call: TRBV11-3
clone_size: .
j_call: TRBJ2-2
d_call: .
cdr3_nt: TGTGCCAGCAGCTTAGGAGGCTACACCGGGGAGCTGTTTTTT
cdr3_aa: CASSLGGYTGELFF

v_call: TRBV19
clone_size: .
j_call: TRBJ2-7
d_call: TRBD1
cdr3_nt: TGTGCCAGTAGGTCAGACAGGGAAGGTAGCTACGAGCAGTACTTC
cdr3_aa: CASRSDREGSYEQYF

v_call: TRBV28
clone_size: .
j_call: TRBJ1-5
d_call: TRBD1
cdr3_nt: TGTGCCAGCAGTCTAACCGGGACAGTCAATCAGCCCCAGCATTTT
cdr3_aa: CASSLTGTVNQPQHF

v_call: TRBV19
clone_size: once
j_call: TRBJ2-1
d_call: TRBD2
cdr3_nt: TGTGCCAGTAGTATAAGCGGGAGAATGGATGAGCAGTTCTTC
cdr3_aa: CASSISGRMDEQFF

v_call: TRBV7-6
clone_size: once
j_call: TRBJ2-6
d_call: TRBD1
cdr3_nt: TGTGCCAGCAGCTCACAGGGGGGACAGGGGGCTGGGGCCAACGTCCTGACTTTC
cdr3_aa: CASSSQGGQGAGANVLTF

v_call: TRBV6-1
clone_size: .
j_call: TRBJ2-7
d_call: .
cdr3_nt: TGTGCCAGCAGCGGGGGTCGAAGCCTCTCCTACGAGCAGTACTTC
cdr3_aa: CASSGGRSLSYEQYF

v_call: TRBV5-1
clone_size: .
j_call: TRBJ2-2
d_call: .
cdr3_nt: TGCGCCAGCAGTTTGCAGCCAGGCGCCGGGGAGCTGTTTTTT
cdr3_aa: CASSLQPGAGELFF

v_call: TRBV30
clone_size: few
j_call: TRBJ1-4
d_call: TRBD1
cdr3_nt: TGTGCCTGGAGAAGGGACAGGGGGAGTGAAAAACTGTTTTTT
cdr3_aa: CAWRRDRGSEKLFF

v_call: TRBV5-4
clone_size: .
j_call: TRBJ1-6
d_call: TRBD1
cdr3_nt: TGTGCCAGCAGCTTGGCCGAATTCAGGGGGAGCTCCTATAATTCACCCCTCCACTTT
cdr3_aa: CASSLAEFRGSSYNSPLHF

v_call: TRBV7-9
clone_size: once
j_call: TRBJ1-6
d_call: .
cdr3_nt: TGTGCCAGCAGCCCACCGACCGGGAGGAGTTCACCCCTCCACTTT
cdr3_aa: CASSPPTGRSSPLHF